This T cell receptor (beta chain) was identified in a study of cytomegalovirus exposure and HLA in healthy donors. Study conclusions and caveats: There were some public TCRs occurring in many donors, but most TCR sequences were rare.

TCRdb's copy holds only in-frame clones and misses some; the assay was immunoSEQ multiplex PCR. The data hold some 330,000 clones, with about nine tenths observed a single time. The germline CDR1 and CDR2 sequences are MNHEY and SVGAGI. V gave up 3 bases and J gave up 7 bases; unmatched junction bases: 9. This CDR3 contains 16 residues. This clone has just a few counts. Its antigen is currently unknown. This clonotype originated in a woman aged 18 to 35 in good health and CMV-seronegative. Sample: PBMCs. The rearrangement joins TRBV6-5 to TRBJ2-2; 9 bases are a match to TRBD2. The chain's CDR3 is CASSYGLAGGGGELFF. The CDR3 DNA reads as TGTGCCAGCAGTTATGGTCTGGCGGGAGGGGGCGGGGAGCTGTTTTTT.